Below, 21 T cell receptor beta chains from the same sample are listed, as sequenced in a study of blood T cell repertoires in COVID-19. Measured with immunoSEQ multiplex PCR; TCRdb has only the in-frame clones, and not every one. Of 130,000 to 150,000 clones in the sample, roughly four fifths were seen once. Material for sequencing was peripheral blood. These receptors were taken from a human donor with acute or convalescent COVID-19. The donor label of this sample is uncertain.

V gene TRBV2 combines with J gene TRBJ1-5; a possible D gene is TRBD1 (6 bases). V was cut by 5 bases and J by 6 bases, with 14 bases left in between. Germline-derived CDR1 and CDR2 are SNHLY and FYNNEI. The CDR3 consists of 14 residues. CDR3: CASSRTGYSQPQHF. Here the CDR3 DNA reads TGTGCCAGCAGTCGAACAGGGTATAGTCAGCCCCAGCATTTT.

V gene TRBV6-4 combines with J gene TRBJ1-6, with D hard to call. The CDR3 loop spans 15 amino acids. CDR1 and CDR2 from the germline V gene are MRHNA and SNTAGT. V shed 6 bases and J shed 4 bases, with 13 bases lying between them. The CDR3 sequence is CASSPGRGYNSPLHF. The CDR3 DNA is TGTGCCAGCAGCCCCGGCAGAGGGTATAATTCACCCCTCCACTTT.

J is TRBJ1-3 and V is TRBV9; 7 positions agree with TRBD1. This CDR3 contains 16 residues. V lost 3 bases, J lost 0 bases, and 6 bases stayed unmatched. Germline V gene sequence: CDR1 SGDLS, CDR2 YYNGEE. CDR3 DNA: TGTGCCAGCAGCGGCGGACAGGATGTCTCTGGAAACACCATATATTTT. Residues: CASSGGQDVSGNTIYF.

CDR3 nucleotide sequence: TGTGCCAGCAGCGCCGAAATCGGGGGATTCTCCTACAATGAGCAGTTCTTC. It is translated as CASSAEIGGFSYNEQFF. The chain carries TRBV7-6 and TRBJ2-1; D perhaps matches TRBD2 (6 bases). The CDR3 contains 17 residues. Trimming cost V 5 bases and J 0 bases, with 17 bases left between them. CDR1 and CDR2 (germline): SGHVS, FNYEAQ.

The chain combines TRBV7-8 with TRBJ2-5, with D possibly TRBD1 on 6 matching bases. The germline CDR1 and CDR2 sequences are SGHVS and FQNEAQ. V was shortened by 5 bases and J by 0 bases, with 16 bases between the two germline ends. This CDR3 comprises 16 residues. CDR3 DNA: TGTGCCAGCAGCCCCTACAGGGCGCCGTACCAAGAGACCCAGTACTTC. Protein: CASSPYRAPYQETQYF.

The J gene is TRBJ1-2, the V gene TRBV10-3; 7 bases map to TRBD1. Germline CDR1 is ENHRY and CDR2 is SYGVKD. The CDR3 contains 14 residues. V trimming: 7 bases; J trimming: 1 base; junction bases outside the gene matches: 6. The CDR3 region is CAITATGSNYGYTF. The CDR3 DNA sequence: TGTGCCATCACTGCGACAGGGAGTAACTATGGCTACACCTTC.

This clone was counted between two and nine times. Within the sample, other DNA sequences also encode this same CDR3. The rearrangement joins TRBV3-1 (or the pseudogene TRBV3-2) to TRBJ1-6; tentatively, D is TRBD1 (6 bases). The V end lost 1 base, the J end lost 7 bases, and 8 bases lay between the germline ends. The CDR3 length is 14 residues. CDR1 is LGHDT, CDR2 YNNKEL, per germline (reference sequence). In nucleotides, the CDR3 is TGTGCCAGCAGCCAAGGGCAGGGGAATTCACCCCTCCACTTT. Its protein is CASSQGQGNSPLHF.

The chain links TRBV2 to TRBJ1-5; tentatively, D is TRBD1 (5 bases). Germline lookup yields CDR1 SNHLY and CDR2 FYNNEI. The CDR3 extends over 14 amino acids. V was pared by 1 base and J by 4 bases, with 8 bases between. This CDR3 is CASSEGTRNQPQHF. CDR3 coding DNA: TGTGCCAGCAGTGAAGGGACACGGAATCAGCCCCAGCATTTT. The full variable domain, rest sourced from reference TRBV2 and TRBJ1-5, is EPEVTQTPSHQVTQMGQEVILRCVPISNHLYFYWYRQILGQKVEFLVSFYNNEISEKSEIFDDQFSVERPDGSNFTLKIRSTKLEDSAMYFCASSEGTRNQPQHFGDGTRLSIL.

The chain employs TRBV7-9 and TRBJ2-4; D is perhaps TRBD1 (5 bases). The V end lost 5 bases, the J end lost 5 bases, and 13 bases lay between the germline ends. The CDR3 is 14 amino acids. Germline assignment: CDR1 SEHNR and CDR2 FQNEAQ (reference sequence). CDR3 protein: CASSAGQGQNIQYF. The CDR3 nucleotides are TGTGCCAGCAGCGCCGGCCAGGGCCAAAACATTCAGTACTTC.

As regards this clone: One end of the junction varies from germline; a read error may be responsible. V usage is TRBV11-3 and J usage is TRBJ1-3; perhaps TRBD1 as D (6 bases). Per germline, CDR1 SGHNT and CDR2 YENEEA. This CDR3 has 15 amino acids. The CDR3, as DNA: TGTGCCAGCAGTTTAGGGACATCTCCTGGAAACACCATATATTTT. The encoded protein is CASSLGTSPGNTIYF.

The V call is TRBV4-2, the J call TRBJ2-3; the D gene is possibly TRBD2 (5 bases). The length of the CDR3 is 15 residues. V lost 0 bases to trimming and J lost 2 bases, with 9 bases between them. Germline lookup yields CDR1 LGHNA and CDR2 YNFKEQ. In DNA, the CDR3 is TGTGCCAGCAGCCAAGATTTAGCGAACACAGATACGCAGTATTTT. Translated, it gives CASSQDLANTDTQYF.

DNA for the CDR3: TGTGCCAGCAGCGCTAGGACAGGGACTAACACCGGGGAGCTGTTTTTT. Residues: CASSARTGTNTGELFF. V usage is TRBV9 and J usage is TRBJ2-2; TRBD1 matches at 8 bases. Germline V gene sequence: CDR1 SGDLS, CDR2 YYNGEE. This CDR3 region has 16 residues. V was clipped by 3 bases and J by 2 bases; unmatched bases: 6.

The V gene is TRBV5-6, the J gene TRBJ2-5; 8 nucleotides line up with TRBD1. The V gene's germline CDR1 is SGHDT and CDR2 YYEEEE. The CDR3 sequence is 17 residues long. The V gene end was trimmed by 0 bases and the J gene end by 5 bases; junction bases not matched to a gene: 12. This CDR3 is CASSLVTGNRGWETQYF. The DNA for the CDR3 is TGTGCCAGCAGCTTGGTTACCGGGAACAGGGGGTGGGAGACCCAGTACTTC.

The CDR3 region is CASTPGDGYTDTQYF. DNA of the CDR3: TGTGCCAGCACTCCGGGGGACGGCTACACAGATACGCAGTATTTT. The chain has TRBV25-1 and TRBJ2-3, with a possible D match to TRBD2 (6 bases). The V gene's germline CDR1 is MGHDK and CDR2 SYGVNS. The CDR3 has 15 amino acids. V gave up 7 bases and J gave up 2 bases, with 16 bases separating them.

This clone was observed a handful of times. The chain is built from TRBV4-2 and TRBJ2-1; 12 bases are a match to TRBD1. This CDR3 is built from 15 residues. Germline V CDR1 and CDR2: LGHNA, YNFKEQ. V gave up 4 bases and J gave up 7 bases; unmatched junction bases: 5. Written as DNA, the CDR3 is TGTGCCAGCAGCCCTTCGGGACAGGGGGCGAATGAGCAGTTCTTC. It translates to CASSPSGQGANEQFF.

J is TRBJ2-7 and V is TRBV6-1; D ambiguous. The V end was cut by 2 bases, the J end by 0 bases, with 8 bases between. This CDR3 is built from 14 residues. Germline V gene lookup returns CDR1 MNHNS and CDR2 SASEGT. The CDR3 DNA follows: TGTGCCAGCAGTGAAAGGCGGCCCTCCTACGAGCAGTACTTC. As protein: CASSERRPSYEQYF.

This chain links TRBV3-1 (or the pseudogene TRBV3-2) with TRBJ1-6, with 9 bases fitting TRBD1. The CDR3 length is 17 residues. Trimming cost V 0 bases and J 10 bases; bases outside gene matches: 10. Germline-derived CDR1 and CDR2 are LGHDT and YNNKEL (reference sequence). The CDR3 DNA follows: TGTGCCAGCAGCCAAGACCTAGGGACAGGGACGAACTCACCCCTCCACTTT. As protein: CASSQDLGTGTNSPLHF.

V usage is TRBV10-3 and J usage is TRBJ2-2; weak D call: TRBD2 (6 bases). The CDR3 length is 20 residues. V lost 0 bases and J 0 bases, leaving 20 bases between the germline ends. Looked up from germline, CDR1 is ENHRY and CDR2 is SYGVKD. Written as DNA, the CDR3 is TGTGCCATCAGTGAGTCCAGACGGACTACCCTTCTATCGAACACCGGGGAGCTGTTTTTT. This gives the protein CAISESRRTTLLSNTGELFF.

The CDR3, as DNA: TGCAGCGTTGGCAGGGCAGGGGGCAACTATGGCTACACCTTC. Translation: CSVGRAGGNYGYTF. The chain links TRBV29-1 to TRBJ1-2; the match to TRBD1 covers 8 bases. The CDR3 has 14 residues. Looked up from germline, CDR1 is SQVTM and CDR2 is ANQGSEA. J was trimmed by 2 bases and V by 4 bases; bases with no gene match: 6.

This sequence joins TRBV7-2 and TRBJ2-7; weak D call: TRBD1 (5 bases). Trimming pared 1 base from V and 3 bases from J, leaving 10 bases between. There are 14 residues in the CDR3. Germline loops: CDR1 SGHTA, CDR2 FQGNSA. The CDR3 DNA reads as TGTGCCAGCAGCTTAGGGGCAGGGAACTACGAGCAGTACTTC. This translates into CASSLGAGNYEQYF. The full variable domain, completed using reference TRBV7-2 and TRBJ2-7, is GAGVSQSPSNKVTEKGKDVELRCDPISGHTALYWYRQSLGQGLEFLIYFQGNSAPDKSGLPSDRFSAERTGGSVSTLTIQRTQQEDSAVYLCASSLGAGNYEQYFGPGTRLTVT.

This clone came up once. The chain joins TRBV5-6 to TRBJ1-2, with D hard to call. V shed 4 bases and J shed 4 bases, with 17 bases lying between them. CDR1 is SGHDT, CDR2 YYEEEE, per germline. The CDR3 consists of 15 residues. The DNA for the CDR3 is TGTGCCAGCAGCCCCATCCAGCCAGCGATCTATGGCTACACCTTC. Translated: CASSPIQPAIYGYTF.